This T cell receptor beta chain was sequenced in a study of T cell responses to AZD1222 COVID-19 vaccine. Study overall: Analysis merged second doses at about 4 or about 12 weeks.

TCRdb's copy holds only in-frame clones and misses some; the assay was immunoSEQ multiplex PCR. This table holds 52,000 or so clones, about 88% found once. Per germline, CDR1 KGHSH and CDR2 LQKENI. Trimming stripped 5 bases from V and 5 bases from J, with 13 bases between. The CDR3 covers 15 residues. As to this clone: No antigen is known for it.

Study-wide findings and caveats: Vaccine-related CD4 TCRs covered spike, predominating at 160-218 and 743-854. Baseline serostatus was positive in only six AZD1222 recipients. When two AZD1222 doses had been given, Spike-specific TCR breadth and depth rose.

This sequence joins TRBV18 and TRBJ1-6; perhaps TRBD1 as D (5 bases). The TCR comes from an adult in good health. Sequencing used peripheral blood, obtained on day 0 of AZD1222 vaccination. The CDR3: CASSEAGTNNSPLHF. The CDR3 coding sequence is TGTGCCAGCTCAGAAGCCGGGACGAATAATTCACCCCTCCACTTT.